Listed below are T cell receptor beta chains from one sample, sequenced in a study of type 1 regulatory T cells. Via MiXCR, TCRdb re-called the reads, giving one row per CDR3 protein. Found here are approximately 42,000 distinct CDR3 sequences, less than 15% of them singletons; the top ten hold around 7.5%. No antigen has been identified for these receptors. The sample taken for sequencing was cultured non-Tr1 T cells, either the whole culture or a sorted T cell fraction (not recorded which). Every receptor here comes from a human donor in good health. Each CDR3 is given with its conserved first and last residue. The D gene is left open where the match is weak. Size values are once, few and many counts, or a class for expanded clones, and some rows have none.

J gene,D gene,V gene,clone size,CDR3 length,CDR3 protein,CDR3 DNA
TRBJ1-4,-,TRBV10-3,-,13,CAISLGRNEKLFF,TGTGCCATCTCCTTGGGCCGGAATGAAAAACTGTTTTTT
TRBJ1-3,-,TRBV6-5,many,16,CASSASWSGSGNTIYF,TGTGCCAGCAGCGCCTCCTGGTCGGGTTCTGGAAACACCATATATTTT
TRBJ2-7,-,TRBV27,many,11,CASRGVYEQYF,TGTGCCAGCAGGGGGGTCTACGAGCAGTACTTC
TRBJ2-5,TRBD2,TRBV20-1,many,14,CSAGRTSGRETQYF,TGCAGTGCAGGGCGGACTAGCGGGAGAGAGACCCAGTACTTC
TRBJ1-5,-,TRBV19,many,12,CASSIPNQPQHF,TGTGCCAGTAGTATCCCGAATCAGCCCCAGCATTTT
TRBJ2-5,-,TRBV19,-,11,CASRGEETQYF,TGTGCCAGTAGGGGAGAAGAGACCCAGTACTTC
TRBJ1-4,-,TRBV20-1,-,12,CSALDENEKLFF,TGCAGTGCTCTAGACGAGAATGAAAAACTGTTTTTT
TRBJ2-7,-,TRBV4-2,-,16,CASSQARTDTLGEQYF,TGTGCCAGCAGCCAAGCCAGGACAGACACCTTAGGAGAGCAGTACTTC
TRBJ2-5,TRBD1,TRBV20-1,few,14,CSAIRTGVGETQYF,TGCAGTGCTATAAGGACAGGGGTGGGGGAGACCCAGTACTTC
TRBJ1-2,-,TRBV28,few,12,CASSPQGSGYTF,TGTGCCAGCAGCCCCCAAGGTTCTGGCTACACCTTC
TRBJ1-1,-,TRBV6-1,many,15,CASTLTPGPNTEAFF,TGTGCCAGCACCCTTACGCCAGGGCCTAACACTGAAGCTTTCTTT
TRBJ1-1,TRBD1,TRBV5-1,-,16,CASQPSTGTGDTEAFF,TGCGCCAGCCAACCTTCTACCGGGACAGGGGACACTGAAGCTTTCTTT
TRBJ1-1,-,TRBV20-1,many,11,CSVGKETEAFF,TGCAGTGTCGGGAAGGAGACTGAAGCTTTCTTT
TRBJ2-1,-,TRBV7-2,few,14,CASSLAFPENEQFF,TGTGCCAGCAGCTTAGCTTTCCCGGAGAATGAGCAGTTCTTC
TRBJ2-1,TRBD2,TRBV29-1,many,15,CSASTSGRFYNEQFF,TGCAGCGCCTCTACTAGCGGGAGGTTCTACAATGAGCAGTTCTTC
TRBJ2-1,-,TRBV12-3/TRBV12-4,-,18,CASSLASQRNCRPYEQFF,TGTGCCAGCAGTTTAGCGAGTCAGAGAAATTGTCGGCCTTATGAGCAGTTCTTC
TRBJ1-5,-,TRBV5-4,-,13,CASSYDPNQPQHF,TGTGCCAGCAGCTATGACCCCAATCAGCCCCAGCATTTT
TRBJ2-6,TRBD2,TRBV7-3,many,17,CASSLNLAGAGANVLTF,TGTGCCAGCAGCTTAAACCTAGCGGGAGCTGGGGCCAACGTCCTGACTTTC
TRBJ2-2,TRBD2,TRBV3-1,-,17,CASSSQLAGANTGELFF,TGTGCCAGCAGCAGCCAACTAGCGGGAGCGAACACCGGGGAGCTGTTTTTT
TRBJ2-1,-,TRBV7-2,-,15,CASSLVQGGVGEQFF,TGTGCCAGCAGCTTAGTACAGGGTGGTGTGGGCGAGCAGTTCTTC
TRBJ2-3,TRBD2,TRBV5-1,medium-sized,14,CASSPSGNTDTQYF,TGCGCCAGCAGCCCTAGCGGAAACACAGATACGCAGTATTTT
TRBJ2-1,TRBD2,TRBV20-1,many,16,CSARHPTSGSTYEQFF,TGCAGTGCTCGACACCCGACTAGCGGGAGTACGTATGAGCAGTTCTTC
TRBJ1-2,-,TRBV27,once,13,CASSPYTGGGYTF,TGTGCCAGCAGCCCCTACACCGGGGGCGGCTACACCTTC
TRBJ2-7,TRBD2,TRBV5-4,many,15,CASRATSGSWEEQYF,TGTGCCAGCAGAGCGACTAGCGGGAGTTGGGAAGAGCAGTACTTC
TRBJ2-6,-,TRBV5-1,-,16,CASSPQWGTGANVLTF,TGCGCCAGCAGCCCCCAATGGGGTACCGGGGCCAACGTCCTGACTTTC
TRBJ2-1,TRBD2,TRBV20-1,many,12,CSARPQTSGQFF,TGCAGTGCTAGACCCCAAACTAGCGGGCAGTTCTTC